This entry lists 28 T cell receptor beta chains sequenced from one sample in a study of T cell responses to AZD1222 COVID-19 vaccine. Sequencing was performed with immunoSEQ multiplex PCR; in TCRdb, only in-frame clones are kept and a portion is missing. Here the sample spans 85,000 to 90,000 clones, 88% being singletons. This material consisted of peripheral blood, taken on day 0 of AZD1222 vaccination. The receptors come from an adult in good health.

This rearrangement joins TRBV5-6 to TRBJ1-3; D is ambiguous. The CDR3 spans 17 residues. The ends were cut back, 4 bases at V and 2 bases at J, with 19 bases in the middle. The germline V gene has CDR1 SGHDT and CDR2 YYEEEE. The CDR3 DNA is TGTGCCAGCAGCCCCTACCCAGCGAATGTGGCTGGAAACACCATATATTTT. Encoded protein: CASSPYPANVAGNTIYF.

V and J are TRBV10-3 and TRBJ2-6; no definite D call. CDR3 length: 20 amino acids. Germline V gene data show CDR1 as ENHRY and CDR2 as SYGVKD. The V end was cut by 3 bases, the J end by 0 bases, with 21 bases between. This chain's CDR3 is CAISDSDGWAGISGANVLTF. CDR3 bases: TGTGCCATCAGTGATTCGGACGGCTGGGCCGGCATCTCTGGGGCCAACGTCCTGACTTTC.

The chain uses TRBV10-3 and TRBJ2-7; no clear D. CDR3 length equals 14 residues. Trimming cost V 11 bases and J 0 bases, with 17 bases left between them. Germline V gene data show CDR1 as ENHRY and CDR2 as SYGVKD. The CDR3 DNA reads TGTGCCTCCACAACGGCAAACCCCTCCTACGAGCAGTACTTC. It codes for CASTTANPSYEQYF.

V usage is TRBV27 and J usage is TRBJ1-1, with 8 bases identical to TRBD1. V was pared by 3 bases and J by 5 bases, with 8 bases of the junction left unmatched. CDR1 and CDR2 from the germline V gene are MNHEY and SMNVEV (reference sequence). CDR3 length: 15 amino acids. CDR3 residues: CASSLFGTGETEAFF. CDR3 nucleotides: TGTGCCAGCAGTTTGTTCGGGACAGGTGAGACTGAAGCTTTCTTT.

V is TRBV5-1 and J is TRBJ2-7; TRBD2 aligns across 7 bases. In germline, CDR1 is SGHRS, CDR2 YFSETQ. This CDR3 is built from 16 residues. V dropped 0 bases and J dropped 6; count of bases not matched to a gene: 12. The CDR3 reads CASSLGPAGLTGEQYF. The DNA of the CDR3 is TGCGCCAGCAGCTTGGGTCCAGCGGGACTCACCGGCGAGCAGTACTTC.

The V gene is TRBV5-1, the J gene TRBJ2-2; TRBD2 agrees at 7 bases. The length of the CDR3 is 16 residues. Per the germline V gene, CDR1 is SGHRS and CDR2 is YFSETQ. Trimming took 7 bases from V and 2 from J; bases not matched to a gene: 11. This CDR3 is CASFEGLAANTGELFF. The DNA for the CDR3 is TGCGCCAGCTTTGAAGGGCTAGCGGCTAACACCGGGGAGCTGTTTTTT.

J is TRBJ2-3 and V is TRBV29-1; D is uncertain. From germline, CDR1 is SQVTM and CDR2 ANQGSEA. The CDR3 is 11 amino acids. V lost 4 bases to trimming and J lost 6 bases, with 8 bases between them. The CDR3 loop reads CSVGQIDTQYF. CDR3 DNA sequence: TGCAGCGTTGGCCAGATCGATACGCAGTATTTT.

V usage is TRBV30 and J usage is TRBJ1-1; D gene uncertain. There are 13 residues in the CDR3. Germline-derived CDR1 and CDR2 are GTSNPN and SVGIG (reference sequence). Trimming pared 1 base from V and 1 base from J, leaving 7 bases between. Here the CDR3 DNA reads TGTGCCTGGAGTGGTTTCACGAACACTGAAGCTTTCTTT. It is translated as CAWSGFTNTEAFF.

The V call is TRBV24-1, the J call TRBJ2-3, with 10 bases lining up with TRBD2. Germline CDR1 KGHDR, CDR2 SFDVKD. Trimming removed 7 bases from V and 1 base from J; junction bases left unmatched: 4. The CDR3 is made up of 15 amino acids. The CDR3 DNA is TGTGCCACCAGATCCGGGACTAGCGGCACAGATACGCAGTATTTT. It yields the protein CATRSGTSGTDTQYF.

J is TRBJ2-5 and V is TRBV2; tentatively, D is TRBD2 (6 bases). CDR3 length: 14 residues. In germline, CDR1 is SNHLY, CDR2 FYNNEI. Trimming left V 2 bases short and J 12 bases short, with 19 bases between. The CDR3 DNA follows: TGTGCCAGCAGTGAATTGGGGGGAAGAGGACAAGAGTACTTC. It codes for CASSELGGRGQEYF.

The chain links TRBV28 to TRBJ2-7; no reliable D call. This CDR3 spans 12 amino acids. Trimming removed 5 bases from V and 5 bases from J, with 10 bases in between. Germline values: CDR1 MDHEN, CDR2 SYDVKM. The CDR3 DNA follows: TGTGCCAGCAGTATGGCCCGGGACGAGCAGTACTTC. Its translation: CASSMARDEQYF. The entire variable domain, with the rest obtained from reference TRBV28 and TRBJ2-7, is as follows: DVKVTQSSRYLVKRTGEKVFLECVQDMDHENMFWYRQDPGLGLRLIYFSYDVKMKEKGDIPEGYSVSREKKERFSLILESASTNQTSMYLCASSMARDEQYFGPGTRLTVT.

The chain links TRBV7-3 to TRBJ2-7, with 7 bases lining up with TRBD1. This CDR3 contains 13 residues. The junction had 8 bases not matched to a gene; V was cut back by 6 bases and J by 6 bases. Germline V gene data show CDR1 as SGHTA and CDR2 as FQGTGA. CDR3 bases: TGTGCCAGCAGTTCGACAGGGTCCGGCGAGCAGTACTTC. Its protein is CASSSTGSGEQYF.

The chain has TRBV29-1 and TRBJ1-2; maybe TRBD1 (5 bases). The CDR3 totals 12 residues. Deletions cut 3 bases from V and 7 bases from J, with 12 bases between. The germline CDR1 and CDR2 sequences are SQVTM and ANQGSEA. The CDR3 is CSVDRDRLGYTF. As DNA, the CDR3 is TGCAGCGTTGACCGGGACCGCCTTGGCTACACCTTC.

This clone came up once. V gene TRBV2 combines with J gene TRBJ1-2; a possible D gene is TRBD1 (6 bases). The germline V gene encodes CDR1 SNHLY and CDR2 FYNNEI. This CDR3 has 15 amino acids. The ends were cut back, 2 bases at V and 4 bases at J, with 14 bases in the middle. The CDR3 loop is CASSENGQSVYGYTF. CDR3 in DNA: TGTGCCAGCAGTGAAAACGGACAGAGCGTCTATGGCTACACCTTC. Filled out from reference TRBV2 and TRBJ1-2, the complete variable domain reads EPEVTQTPSHQVTQMGQEVILRCVPISNHLYFYWYRQILGQKVEFLVSFYNNEISEKSEIFDDQFSVERPDGSNFTLKIRSTKLEDSAMYFCASSENGQSVYGYTFGSGTRLTVV.

The chain combines TRBV6-6 with TRBJ2-2, with TRBD1 identical over 7 bases. CDR3 length: 14 amino acids. Trimming took 6 bases from V and 0 from J; bases not matched to a gene: 1. CDR1 is MNHNY, CDR2 SVGAGI, per germline (reference sequence). The CDR3 loop reads CASRGTANTGELFF. The CDR3 bases are TGTGCCAGCAGGGGGACAGCGAACACCGGGGAGCTGTTTTTT.

The chain uses TRBV5-1 and TRBJ2-2; D is ambiguous. Germline CDR1 SGHRS, CDR2 YFSETQ. The CDR3 length is 14 residues. V was clipped by 0 bases and J by 8 bases, with 11 bases between them. CDR3 in DNA: TGCGCCAGCAGCTTGGACAATTCGGTAGGGGAGCTGTTTTTT. This sequence encodes CASSLDNSVGELFF. Filled out from reference TRBV5-1 and TRBJ2-2, the complete variable domain reads KAGVTQTPRYLIKTRGQQVTLSCSPISGHRSVSWYQQTPGQGLQFLFEYFSETQRNKGNFPGRFSGRQFSNSRSEMNVSTLELGDSALYLCASSLDNSVGELFFGEGSRLTVL.

The chain carries TRBV27 and TRBJ2-7, with D hard to call. In germline, CDR1 is MNHEY, CDR2 SMNVEV (reference sequence). V was cut by 3 bases and J by 0 bases, with 12 bases left in between. This CDR3 is 15 amino acids long. CDR3 amino acids: CASSLGSPSSYEQYF. Here the CDR3 DNA reads TGTGCCAGCAGTTTGGGCAGCCCTTCCTCCTACGAGCAGTACTTC.

To note about this clone: Germline and junction disagree at one end, which may indicate a read error. The J gene is TRBJ1-1, the V gene TRBV2; the D gene is possibly TRBD1 (6 bases). CDR3 size: 15 residues. Germline lookup yields CDR1 SNHLY and CDR2 FYNNEI. The CDR3 DNA follows: TGTGCCAGCACTGAAAGCGAGACAGGTAACACTGAAGCTTTCTTT. The encoded protein is CASTESETGNTEAFF.

In nucleotides, the CDR3 is TGCGCCAGCAGCCAAGATGGGCCAGGGCTAACAACTAATGAAAAACTGTTTTTT. The encoded protein is CASSQDGPGLTTNEKLFF. The V call is TRBV4-1, the J call TRBJ1-4; D may be TRBD1 (5 bases). V lost 0 bases, J lost 0 bases, and 14 bases lay in between. CDR3 length: 18 amino acids. Germline CDR1 reads MGHRA; CDR2 reads YSYEKL.

The V call is TRBV6-2 or TRBV6-3, the J call TRBJ2-7; tentative D call: TRBD2 (6 bases). Germline CDR1 MNHEY, CDR2 SVGEGT. This CDR3 has 14 amino acids. Trimming pared 2 bases from V and 4 bases from J, leaving 12 bases between. The CDR3 DNA is TGTGCCAGCAGTTACGACCGGGGGTCATACGAGCAGTACTTC. Its protein product is CASSYDRGSYEQYF.

This chain joins TRBV11-3 and TRBJ2-7; TRBD1 matches 9 bases. Germline loops: CDR1 SGHNT, CDR2 YENEEA. The ends lost 0 bases at V and 5 bases at J; junction bases unmatched: 8. The CDR3 runs 16 residues. The CDR3 sequence: CASSLDSGDRAHEQYF. Written as DNA, the CDR3 is TGTGCCAGCAGCTTAGATTCCGGGGACAGGGCCCACGAGCAGTACTTC.

The rearrangement uses TRBV3-1 (or the pseudogene TRBV3-2) and TRBJ2-5; TRBD1 or TRBD2 may be the D gene (6 bases each). This CDR3 region has 17 residues. Looked up from germline, CDR1 is LGHDT and CDR2 is YNNKEL (reference sequence). V was shortened by 4 bases and J by 5 bases, with 23 bases between the two germline ends. The CDR3 here is CASSPPRPGALGETQYF. Written as DNA, the CDR3 is TGTGCCAGCAGCCCTCCCCGACCGGGGGCCCTAGGTGAGACCCAGTACTTC.

V is TRBV10-2 and J is TRBJ2-7; TRBD1 is a possible D gene (5 bases). Per germline, CDR1 WSHSY and CDR2 SAAADI. V shed 4 bases and J shed 3 bases, with 10 bases lying between them. The CDR3 is made up of 13 amino acids. DNA for the CDR3: TGCGCCAGCAGTGCGGACACGGACTACGAGCAGTACTTC. Its translation: CASSADTDYEQYF.

This clone has only one observation. This rearrangement joins TRBV7-2 to TRBJ2-7; no definite D call. The V gene's germline CDR1 is SGHTA and CDR2 FQGNSA. V lost 2 bases, J lost 1 base, and 15 bases lay in between. The CDR3 is made up of 16 amino acids. The CDR3 here is CASSLRWAPKSYEQYF. CDR3 coding DNA: TGTGCCAGCAGCTTAAGGTGGGCCCCTAAGTCCTACGAGCAGTACTTC.

Written as DNA, the CDR3 is TGTGCCAGCAGCCTTACAGGGGGCACTGAAGCTTTCTTT. Its translation: CASSLTGGTEAFF. V is TRBV6-5 and J is TRBJ1-1; 8 bases match TRBD1. The CDR3 has 13 residues. V was clipped by 6 bases and J by 4 bases; unmatched bases: 4. In germline, CDR1 is MNHEY, CDR2 SVGAGI.

The chain carries TRBV5-4 and TRBJ2-2, with 13 nucleotides matching TRBD2. Germline-derived CDR1 and CDR2 are SGHNT and YYREEE (reference sequence). Trimming cost V 5 bases and J 5 bases; bases outside gene matches: 6. The CDR3 sequence is 16 residues long. The CDR3 sequence: CASRPGLAGPTGELFF. The CDR3 DNA sequence: TGTGCCAGCAGGCCGGGACTAGCGGGACCAACCGGGGAGCTGTTTTTT.

In its sample, this clone was seen once. This chain uses TRBV19 with TRBJ2-1, with 9 bases that match TRBD1. In germline, CDR1 is LNHDA, CDR2 SQIVND (reference sequence). Unmatched junction bases numbered 5, after V lost 5 bases and J lost 6 bases. The CDR3 sequence is 14 residues long. CDR3 DNA: TGTGCCAGTAGTTCCCGGGACAGGGTCAATGAGCAGTTCTTC. This encodes CASSSRDRVNEQFF. The variable domain in full, with the rest retrieved from reference TRBV19 and TRBJ2-1, is DGGITQSPKYLFRKEGQNVTLSCEQNLNHDAMYWYRQDPGQGLRLIYYSQIVNDFQKGDIAEGYSVSREKKESFPLTVTSAQKNPTAFYLCASSSRDRVNEQFFGPGTRLTVL.

The V gene is TRBV7-2, the J gene TRBJ1-5; the D is unclear. CDR3 length equals 15 residues. V gave up 2 bases and J gave up 1 base, with 9 bases separating them. CDR1 is SGHTA and CDR2 is FQGNSA in the germline V gene. The CDR3 sequence is CASSLWGDSNQPQHF. The CDR3 DNA is TGTGCCAGCAGCTTATGGGGTGACAGCAATCAGCCCCAGCATTTT.